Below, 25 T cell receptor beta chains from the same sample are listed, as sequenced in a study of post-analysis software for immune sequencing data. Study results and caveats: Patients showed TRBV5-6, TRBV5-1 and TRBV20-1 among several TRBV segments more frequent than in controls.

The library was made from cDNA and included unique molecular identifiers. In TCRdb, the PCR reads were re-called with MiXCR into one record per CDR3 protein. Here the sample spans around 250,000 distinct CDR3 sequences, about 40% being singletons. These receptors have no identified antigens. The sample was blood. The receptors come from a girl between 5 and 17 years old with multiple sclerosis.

The CDR3 is CASSRPGTQETQYF. In DNA form, the CDR3 reads TGTGCCAGCAGCAGGCCAGGGACACAAGAGACCCAGTACTTC. The chain links TRBV7-7 to TRBJ2-5; D may be TRBD1 (6 bases). The CDR3 consists of 14 residues. Germline assignment: CDR1 SSHAT and CDR2 FNYEAQ (reference sequence). V lost 5 bases to trimming and J lost 2 bases, with 12 bases between them.

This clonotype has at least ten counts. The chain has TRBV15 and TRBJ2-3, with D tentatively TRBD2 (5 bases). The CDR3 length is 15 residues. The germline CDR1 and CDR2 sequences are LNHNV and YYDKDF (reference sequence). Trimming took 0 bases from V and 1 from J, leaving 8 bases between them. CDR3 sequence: CATSRDLRGTDTQYF. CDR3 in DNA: TGTGCCACCAGCAGAGATCTGAGGGGCACAGATACGCAGTATTTT.

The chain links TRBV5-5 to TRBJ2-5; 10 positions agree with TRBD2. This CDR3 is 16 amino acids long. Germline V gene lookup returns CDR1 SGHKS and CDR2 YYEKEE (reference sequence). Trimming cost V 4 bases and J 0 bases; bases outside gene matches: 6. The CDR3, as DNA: TGTGCCAGCAGCCACCAAGCGGGGGGGGACCAAGAGACCCAGTACTTC. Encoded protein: CASSHQAGGDQETQYF.

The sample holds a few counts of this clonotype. This CDR3 reads CASSLALGYGYTF. CDR3 in DNA: TGTGCCAGCAGCTTGGCCCTCGGATATGGCTACACCTTC. J is TRBJ1-2 and V is TRBV7-2; D ambiguous. CDR1 and CDR2 from the germline V gene are SGHTA and FQGNSA. Trimming removed 3 bases at V and 5 bases at J, with 10 bases between. The CDR3 covers 13 residues.

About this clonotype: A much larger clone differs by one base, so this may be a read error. CDR3 sequence reads: CASSLKRAGDLDTQYF. CDR3 in DNA: TGCGCCAGCAGCTTGAAGCGAGCGGGGGATTTAGATACGCAGTATTTT. The V and J genes are TRBV5-1 and TRBJ2-3, with TRBD2 matching 8 bases. The CDR3 length is 16 residues. The V and J ends lost 1 base and 5 bases, in that order; junction bases with no gene match: 9. Germline CDR1 SGHRS, CDR2 YFSETQ.

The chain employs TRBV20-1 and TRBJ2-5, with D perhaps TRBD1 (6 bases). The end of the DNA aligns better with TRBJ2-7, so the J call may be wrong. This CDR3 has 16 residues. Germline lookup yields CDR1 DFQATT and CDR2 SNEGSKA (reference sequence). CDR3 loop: CSARDPGPQGQDEQYF. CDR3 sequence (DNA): TGCAGTGCTAGAGATCCGGGCCCACAGGGTCAGGACGAGCAGTACTTC.

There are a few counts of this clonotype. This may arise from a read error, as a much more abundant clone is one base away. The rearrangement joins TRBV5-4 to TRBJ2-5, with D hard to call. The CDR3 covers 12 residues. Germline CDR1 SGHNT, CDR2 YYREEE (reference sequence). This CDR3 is CASATGQGTQYF. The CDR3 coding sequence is TGTGCCAGCGCAACCGGGCAAGGGACCCAGTACTTC.

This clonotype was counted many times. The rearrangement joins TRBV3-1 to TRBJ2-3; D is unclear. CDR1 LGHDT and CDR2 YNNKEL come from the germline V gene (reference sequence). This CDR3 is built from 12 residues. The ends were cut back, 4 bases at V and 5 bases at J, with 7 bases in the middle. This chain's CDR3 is CASSRAEDTQYF. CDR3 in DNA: TGTGCCAGCAGCCGCGCGGAAGATACGCAGTATTTT.

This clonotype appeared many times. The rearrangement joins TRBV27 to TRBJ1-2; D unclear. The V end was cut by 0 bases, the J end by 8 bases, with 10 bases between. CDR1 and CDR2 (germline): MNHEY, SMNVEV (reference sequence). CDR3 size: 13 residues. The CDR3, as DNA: TGTGCCAGCAGTTTATCTGGGCGCAGGGGCTACACCTTC. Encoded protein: CASSLSGRRGYTF.

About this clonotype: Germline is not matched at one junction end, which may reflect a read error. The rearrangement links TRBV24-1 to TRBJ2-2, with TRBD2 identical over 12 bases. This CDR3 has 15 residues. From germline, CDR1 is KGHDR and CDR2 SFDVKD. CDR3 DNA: TGTGCCACCGGTGATCGGACTAGCGGGACTGGGGAGCTGTTTTTT. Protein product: CATGDRTSGTGELFF.

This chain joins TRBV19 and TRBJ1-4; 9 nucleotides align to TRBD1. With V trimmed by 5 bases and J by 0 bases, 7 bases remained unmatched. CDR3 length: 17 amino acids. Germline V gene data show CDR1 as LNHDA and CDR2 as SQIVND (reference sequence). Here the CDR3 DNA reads TGTGCCAGTAGTTCGGTCGACAGGGGGACAACTAATGAAAAACTGTTTTTT. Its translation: CASSSVDRGTTNEKLFF.

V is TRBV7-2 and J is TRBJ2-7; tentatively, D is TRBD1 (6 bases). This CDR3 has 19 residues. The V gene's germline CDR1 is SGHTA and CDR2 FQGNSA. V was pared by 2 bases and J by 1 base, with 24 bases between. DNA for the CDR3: TGTGCCAGCAGCTTAATCCTCATGTGGACAGCGCAGAATTCCTACGAGCAGTACTTC. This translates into CASSLILMWTAQNSYEQYF.

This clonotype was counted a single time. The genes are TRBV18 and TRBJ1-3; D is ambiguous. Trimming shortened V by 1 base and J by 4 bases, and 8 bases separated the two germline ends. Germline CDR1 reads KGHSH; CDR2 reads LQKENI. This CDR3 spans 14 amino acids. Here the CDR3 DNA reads TGTGCCAGCTCACCACAGACGTCGGGAAACACCATATATTTT. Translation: CASSPQTSGNTIYF.

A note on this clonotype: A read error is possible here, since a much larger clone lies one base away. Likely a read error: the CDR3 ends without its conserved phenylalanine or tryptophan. CDR3 in amino acids: CASSAGQGVGGYTV. CDR3 DNA sequence: TGTGCCAGCAGCGCCGGACAGGGGGTTGGGGGCTACACCGTC. The chain links TRBV7-9 to TRBJ1-2; 10 bases are a match to TRBD1. Germline assignment: CDR1 SEHNR and CDR2 FQNEAQ (reference sequence). The CDR3 consists of 14 residues. The V gene end was trimmed by 5 bases and the J gene end by 8 bases; junction bases not matched to a gene: 8.

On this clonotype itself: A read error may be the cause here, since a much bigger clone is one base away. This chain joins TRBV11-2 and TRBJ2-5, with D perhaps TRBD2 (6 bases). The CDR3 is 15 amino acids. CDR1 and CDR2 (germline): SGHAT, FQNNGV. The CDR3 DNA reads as TGTGCCGGCAGCTTATCTGGGACTTCTAAGGAGACCCAGTACTTC. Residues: CAGSLSGTSKETQYF.

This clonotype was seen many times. CDR3 sequence reads: CASSQGTSGRETQYF. The CDR3 DNA follows: TGCGCCAGCAGCCAGGGGACTAGCGGGAGAGAGACCCAGTACTTC. J is TRBJ2-5 and V is TRBV4-1, with TRBD2 identical over 14 bases. Germline lookup yields CDR1 MGHRA and CDR2 YSYEKL. V dropped 3 bases and J dropped 4; count of bases not matched to a gene: 1. This CDR3 comprises 15 residues.

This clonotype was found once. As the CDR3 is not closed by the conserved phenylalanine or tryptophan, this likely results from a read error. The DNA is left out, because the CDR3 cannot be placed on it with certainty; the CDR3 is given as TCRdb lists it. CDR3 protein: CASSLDRVYGYTFGS. This chain uses TRBV7-9 with TRBJ2-1; the DNA was not compared with TRBD1, the D call given in the table. CDR1 is SEHNR and CDR2 is FQNEAQ in the germline V gene (reference sequence). With termini counted, the CDR3 has 15 amino acids.

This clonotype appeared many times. The CDR3: CATVTGNEQFF. CDR3 nucleotide sequence: TGTGCCACTGTTACGGGCAATGAGCAGTTCTTC. The V gene is TRBV6-1, the J gene TRBJ2-1; D is unresolved. Germline V gene data show CDR1 as MNHNS and CDR2 as SASEGT. Deletions cut 10 bases from V and 6 bases from J, with 10 bases between. The CDR3 totals 11 residues.

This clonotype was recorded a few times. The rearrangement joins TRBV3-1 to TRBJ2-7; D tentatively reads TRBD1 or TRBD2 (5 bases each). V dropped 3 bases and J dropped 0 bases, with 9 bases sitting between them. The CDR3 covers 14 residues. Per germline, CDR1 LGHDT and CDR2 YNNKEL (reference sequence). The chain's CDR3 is CASSQGTVSYEQYF. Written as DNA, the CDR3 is TGTGCCAGCAGCCAGGGGACGGTCTCCTACGAGCAGTACTTC.

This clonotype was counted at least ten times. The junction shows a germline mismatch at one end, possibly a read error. The CDR3 spells CASRLAGSSYNEQFF. CDR3 DNA sequence: TGTGCCAGCAGGTTAGCGGGGAGCTCCTACAATGAGCAGTTCTTC. The chain joins TRBV11-2 to TRBJ2-1, with 8 bases that match TRBD2. Germline CDR1 is SGHAT and CDR2 is FQNNGV. There are 15 residues in the CDR3.

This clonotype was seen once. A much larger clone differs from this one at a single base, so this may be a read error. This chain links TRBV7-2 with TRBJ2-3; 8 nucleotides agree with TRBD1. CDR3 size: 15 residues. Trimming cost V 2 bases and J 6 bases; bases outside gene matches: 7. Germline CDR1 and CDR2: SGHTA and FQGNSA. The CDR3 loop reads CTSSLQGARGDTQYF. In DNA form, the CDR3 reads TGTACCAGCAGCTTACAGGGGGCAAGGGGGGATACGCAGTATTTT.

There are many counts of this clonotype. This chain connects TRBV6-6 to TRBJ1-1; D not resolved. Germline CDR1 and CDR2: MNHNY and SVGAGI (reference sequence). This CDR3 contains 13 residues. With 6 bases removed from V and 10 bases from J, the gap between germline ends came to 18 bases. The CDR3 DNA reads TGTGCCAGCAGCGACTCTGACACTCTCGGAGCTTTCTTT. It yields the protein CASSDSDTLGAFF.

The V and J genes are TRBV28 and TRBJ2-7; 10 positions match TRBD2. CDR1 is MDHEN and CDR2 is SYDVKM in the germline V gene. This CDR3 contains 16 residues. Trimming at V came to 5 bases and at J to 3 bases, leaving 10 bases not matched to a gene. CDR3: CASSLPGLARSYEQYF. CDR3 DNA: TGTGCCAGCAGTCTCCCGGGACTAGCGAGAAGCTACGAGCAGTACTTC.

The CDR3 region has the DNA TGTGCCAGCAGCGTTTGGGCCCACAATGAGCAGTTCTTC. Its translation: CASSVWAHNEQFF. The chain employs TRBV9 and TRBJ2-1; D not resolved. V lost 2 bases and J lost 5, with 8 bases in between. CDR3 length: 13 residues. Per germline, CDR1 SGDLS and CDR2 YYNGEE.

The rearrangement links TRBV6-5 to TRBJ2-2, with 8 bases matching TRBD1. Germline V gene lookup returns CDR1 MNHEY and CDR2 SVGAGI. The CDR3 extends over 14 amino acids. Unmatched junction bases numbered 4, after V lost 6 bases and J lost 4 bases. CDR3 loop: CASRRDRFTGELFF. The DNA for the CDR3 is TGTGCCAGCAGGAGGGACAGGTTCACCGGGGAGCTGTTTTTT.